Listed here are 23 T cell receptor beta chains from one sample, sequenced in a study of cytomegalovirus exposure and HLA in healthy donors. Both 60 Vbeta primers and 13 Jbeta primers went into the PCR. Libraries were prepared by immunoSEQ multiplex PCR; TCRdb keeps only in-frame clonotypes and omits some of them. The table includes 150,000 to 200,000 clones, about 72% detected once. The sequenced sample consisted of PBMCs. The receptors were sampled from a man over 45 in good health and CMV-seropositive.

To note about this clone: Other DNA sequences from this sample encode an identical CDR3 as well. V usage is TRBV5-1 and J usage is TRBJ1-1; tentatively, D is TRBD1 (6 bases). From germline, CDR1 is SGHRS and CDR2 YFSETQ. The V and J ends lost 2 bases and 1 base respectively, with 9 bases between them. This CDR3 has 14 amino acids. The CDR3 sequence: CASSLQGANTEAFF. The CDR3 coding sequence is TGCGCCAGCAGCTTACAGGGTGCGAACACTGAAGCTTTCTTT.

The DNA for the CDR3 is TGTGCCACCAGCAGAGATCTGGCGGGGGGCAATCAGCCCCAGCATTTT. Translating it yields CATSRDLAGGNQPQHF. The chain uses TRBV15 and TRBJ1-5; D is possibly TRBD1 (5 bases). Trimming removed 0 bases from V and 2 bases from J, with 11 bases in between. Germline values: CDR1 LNHNV, CDR2 YYDKDF (reference sequence). CDR3 length equals 16 residues.

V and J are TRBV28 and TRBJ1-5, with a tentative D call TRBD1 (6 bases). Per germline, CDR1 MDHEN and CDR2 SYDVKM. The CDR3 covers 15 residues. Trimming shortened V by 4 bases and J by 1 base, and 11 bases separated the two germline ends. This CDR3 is CASSYPGTSNQPQHF. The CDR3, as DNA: TGTGCCAGCAGTTACCCGGGGACAAGCAATCAGCCCCAGCATTTT.

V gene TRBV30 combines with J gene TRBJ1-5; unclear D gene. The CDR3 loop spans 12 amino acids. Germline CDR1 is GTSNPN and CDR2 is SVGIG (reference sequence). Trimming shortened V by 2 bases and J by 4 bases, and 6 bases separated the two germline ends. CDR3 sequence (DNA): TGTGCCTGGAGTCCCCCAAATCAGCCCCAGCATTTT. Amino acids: CAWSPPNQPQHF.

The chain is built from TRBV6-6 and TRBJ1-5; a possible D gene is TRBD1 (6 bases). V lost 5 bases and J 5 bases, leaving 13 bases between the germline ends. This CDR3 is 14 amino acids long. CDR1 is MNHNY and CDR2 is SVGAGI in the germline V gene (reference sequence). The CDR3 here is CASSRTDQDQPQHF. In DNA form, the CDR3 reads TGTGCCAGCAGTCGGACAGATCAAGATCAGCCCCAGCATTTT.

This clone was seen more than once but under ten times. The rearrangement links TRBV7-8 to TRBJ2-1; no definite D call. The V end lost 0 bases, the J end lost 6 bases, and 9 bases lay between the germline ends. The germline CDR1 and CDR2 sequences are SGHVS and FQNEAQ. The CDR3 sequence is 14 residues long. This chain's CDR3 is CASSLATSGNEQFF. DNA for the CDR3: TGTGCCAGCAGCTTAGCGACCTCGGGCAATGAGCAGTTCTTC.

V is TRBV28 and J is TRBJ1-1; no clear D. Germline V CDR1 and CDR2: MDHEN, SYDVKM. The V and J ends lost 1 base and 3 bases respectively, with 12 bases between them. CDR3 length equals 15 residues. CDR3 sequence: CASSLYEGLDTEAFF. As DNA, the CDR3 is TGTGCCAGCAGTTTATACGAGGGATTGGACACTGAAGCTTTCTTT. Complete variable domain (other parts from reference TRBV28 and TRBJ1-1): DVKVTQSSRYLVKRTGEKVFLECVQDMDHENMFWYRQDPGLGLRLIYFSYDVKMKEKGDIPEGYSVSREKKERFSLILESASTNQTSMYLCASSLYEGLDTEAFFGQGTRLTVV.

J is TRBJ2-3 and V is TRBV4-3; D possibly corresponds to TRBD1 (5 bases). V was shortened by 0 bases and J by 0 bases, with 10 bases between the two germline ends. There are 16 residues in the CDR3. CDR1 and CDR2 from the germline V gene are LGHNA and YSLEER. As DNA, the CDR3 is TGCGCCAGCAGCCAAGATCGGTACAGGAGCACAGATACGCAGTATTTT. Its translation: CASSQDRYRSTDTQYF.

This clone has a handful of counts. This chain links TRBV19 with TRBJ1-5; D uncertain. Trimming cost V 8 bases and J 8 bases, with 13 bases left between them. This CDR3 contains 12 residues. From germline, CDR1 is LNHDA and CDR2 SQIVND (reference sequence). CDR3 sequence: CASRDGVEPQHF. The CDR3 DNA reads TGTGCCAGTCGAGACGGGGTTGAGCCCCAGCATTTT.

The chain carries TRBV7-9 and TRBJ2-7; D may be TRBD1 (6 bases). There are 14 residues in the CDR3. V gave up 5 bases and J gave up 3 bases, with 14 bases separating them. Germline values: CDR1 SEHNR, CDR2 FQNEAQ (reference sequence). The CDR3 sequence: CASSLTHRDYEQYF. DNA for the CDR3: TGTGCCAGCAGCCTTACTCACAGGGACTACGAGCAGTACTTC.

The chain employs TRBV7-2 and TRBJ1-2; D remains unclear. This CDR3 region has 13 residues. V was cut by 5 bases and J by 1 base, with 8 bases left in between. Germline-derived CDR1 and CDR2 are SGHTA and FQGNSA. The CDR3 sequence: CASSASLNYGYTF. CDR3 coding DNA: TGTGCCAGCAGCGCCAGTCTTAACTATGGCTACACCTTC.

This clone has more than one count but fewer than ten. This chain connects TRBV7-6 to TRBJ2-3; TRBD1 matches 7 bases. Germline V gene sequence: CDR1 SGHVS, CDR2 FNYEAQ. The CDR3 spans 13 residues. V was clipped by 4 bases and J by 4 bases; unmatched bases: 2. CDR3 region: CASSYRGPDTQYF. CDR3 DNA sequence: TGTGCCAGCAGCTACAGGGGTCCAGATACGCAGTATTTT.

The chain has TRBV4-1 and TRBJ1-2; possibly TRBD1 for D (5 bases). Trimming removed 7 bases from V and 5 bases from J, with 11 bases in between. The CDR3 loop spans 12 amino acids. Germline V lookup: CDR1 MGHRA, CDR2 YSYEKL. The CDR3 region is CASNHQGYGYTF. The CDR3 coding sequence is TGCGCCAGCAATCATCAGGGTTATGGCTACACCTTC.

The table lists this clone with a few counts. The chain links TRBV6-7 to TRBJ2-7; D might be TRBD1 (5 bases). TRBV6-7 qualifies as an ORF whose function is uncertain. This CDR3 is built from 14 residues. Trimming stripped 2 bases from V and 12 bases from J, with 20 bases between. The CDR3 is CASSYRGRAKCRYF. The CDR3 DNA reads TGTGCCAGCAGTTACAGGGGTCGGGCCAAATGCAGGTACTTC.

CDR3 in DNA: TGTGCCAGCAGCTTAAACACCGGGGGGACTTACGAGCAGTACTTC. Protein product: CASSLNTGGTYEQYF. V is TRBV7-2 and J is TRBJ2-7; 7 nucleotides line up with TRBD2. This CDR3 is built from 15 residues. The V segment lost 2 bases and the J segment 4 bases; nucleotides outside the gene matches: 8. Per the germline V gene, CDR1 is SGHTA and CDR2 is FQGNSA.

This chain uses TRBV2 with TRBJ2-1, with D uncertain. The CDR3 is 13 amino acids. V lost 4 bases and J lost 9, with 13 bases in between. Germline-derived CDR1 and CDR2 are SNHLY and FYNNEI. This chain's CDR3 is CASSASRQGEQFF. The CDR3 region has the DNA TGTGCCAGCAGTGCATCCAGGCAAGGTGAGCAGTTCTTC.

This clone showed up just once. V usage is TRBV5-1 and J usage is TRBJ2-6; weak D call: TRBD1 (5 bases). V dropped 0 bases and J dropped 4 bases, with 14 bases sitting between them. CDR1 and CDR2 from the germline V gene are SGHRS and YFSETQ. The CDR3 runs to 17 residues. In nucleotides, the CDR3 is TGCGCCAGCAGCTTGGAGCCAGGGCAGGCGGGGGCCAACGTCCTGACTTTC. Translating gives CASSLEPGQAGANVLTF.

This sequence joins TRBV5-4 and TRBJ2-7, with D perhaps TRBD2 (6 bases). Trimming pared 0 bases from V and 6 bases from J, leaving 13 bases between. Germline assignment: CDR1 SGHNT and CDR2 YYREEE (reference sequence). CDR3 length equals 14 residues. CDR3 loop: CASSLVQGAGEQYF. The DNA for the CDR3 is TGTGCCAGCAGCTTGGTCCAGGGAGCGGGCGAGCAGTACTTC.

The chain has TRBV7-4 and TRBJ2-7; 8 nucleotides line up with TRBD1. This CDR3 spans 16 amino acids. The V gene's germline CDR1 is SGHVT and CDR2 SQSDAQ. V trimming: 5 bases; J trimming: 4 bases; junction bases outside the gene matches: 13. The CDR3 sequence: CASSPKPRTGWYEQYF. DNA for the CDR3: TGTGCCAGCAGCCCCAAACCCCGGACAGGGTGGTACGAGCAGTACTTC.

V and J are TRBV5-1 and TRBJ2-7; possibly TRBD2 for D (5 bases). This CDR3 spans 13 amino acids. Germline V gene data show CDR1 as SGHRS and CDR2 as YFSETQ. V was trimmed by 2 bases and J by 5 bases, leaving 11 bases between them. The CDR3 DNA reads TGCGCCAGCAGCTTAAGGACTCCCGACGAGCAGTACTTC. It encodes CASSLRTPDEQYF.

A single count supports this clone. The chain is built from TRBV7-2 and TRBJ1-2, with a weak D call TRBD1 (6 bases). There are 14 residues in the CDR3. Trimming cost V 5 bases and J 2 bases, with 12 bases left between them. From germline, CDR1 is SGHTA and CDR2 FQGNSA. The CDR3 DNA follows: TGTGCCAGCAGCCTTAACACAGGGAACTATGGCTACACCTTC. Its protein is CASSLNTGNYGYTF.

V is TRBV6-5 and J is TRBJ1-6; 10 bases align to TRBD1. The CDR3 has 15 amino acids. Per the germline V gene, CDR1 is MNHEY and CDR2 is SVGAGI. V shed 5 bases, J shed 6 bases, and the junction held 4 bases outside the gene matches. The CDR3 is CASSLGTGVNSPLHF. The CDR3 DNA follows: TGTGCCAGCAGTCTAGGGACAGGGGTTAATTCACCCCTCCACTTT.

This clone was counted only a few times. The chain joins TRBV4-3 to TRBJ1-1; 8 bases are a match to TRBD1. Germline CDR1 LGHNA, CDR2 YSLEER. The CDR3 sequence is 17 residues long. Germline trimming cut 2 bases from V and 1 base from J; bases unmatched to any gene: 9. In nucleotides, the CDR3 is TGCGCCAGCAGCCAATATGTCCAGGGGGCTTCGAACACTGAAGCTTTCTTT. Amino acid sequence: CASSQYVQGASNTEAFF.